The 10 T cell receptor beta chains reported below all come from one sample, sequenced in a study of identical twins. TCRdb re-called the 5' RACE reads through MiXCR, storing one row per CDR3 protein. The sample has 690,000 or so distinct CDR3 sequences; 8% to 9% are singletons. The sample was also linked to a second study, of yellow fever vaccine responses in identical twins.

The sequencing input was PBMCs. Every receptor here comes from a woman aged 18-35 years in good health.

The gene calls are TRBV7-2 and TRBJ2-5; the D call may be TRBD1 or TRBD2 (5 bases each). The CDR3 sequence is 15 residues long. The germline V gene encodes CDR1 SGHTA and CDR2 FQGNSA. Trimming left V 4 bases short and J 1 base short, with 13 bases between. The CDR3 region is CASSSQPGPQETQYF. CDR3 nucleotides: TGTGCCAGCAGCTCACAACCGGGACCCCAAGAGACCCAGTACTTC.

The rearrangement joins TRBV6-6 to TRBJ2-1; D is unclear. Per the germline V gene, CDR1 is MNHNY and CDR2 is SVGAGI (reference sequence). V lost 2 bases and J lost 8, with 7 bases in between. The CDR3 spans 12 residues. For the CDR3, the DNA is TGTGCCAGCAGTTACCCCACCCATGAGCAGTTCTTC. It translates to CASSYPTHEQFF.

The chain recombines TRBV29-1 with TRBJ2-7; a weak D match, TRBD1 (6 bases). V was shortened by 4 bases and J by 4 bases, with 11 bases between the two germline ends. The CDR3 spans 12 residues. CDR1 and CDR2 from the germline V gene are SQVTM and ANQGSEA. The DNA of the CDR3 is TGCAGCGTTGGCCCAGGGGTTTACGAGCAGTACTTC. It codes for CSVGPGVYEQYF.

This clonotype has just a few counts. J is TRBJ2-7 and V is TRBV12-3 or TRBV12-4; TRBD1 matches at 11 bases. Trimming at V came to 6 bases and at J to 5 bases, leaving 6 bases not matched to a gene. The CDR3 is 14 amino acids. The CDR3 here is CASSSGTGGNEQYF. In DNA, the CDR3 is TGTGCCAGCAGCTCCGGGACAGGGGGTAACGAGCAGTACTTC.

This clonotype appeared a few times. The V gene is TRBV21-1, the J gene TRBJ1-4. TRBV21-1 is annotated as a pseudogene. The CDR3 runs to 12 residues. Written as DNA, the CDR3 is TGTGCCAGCGGAGGAAGGAATGAAAAACTGTTTTTT. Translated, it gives CASGGRNEKLFF.

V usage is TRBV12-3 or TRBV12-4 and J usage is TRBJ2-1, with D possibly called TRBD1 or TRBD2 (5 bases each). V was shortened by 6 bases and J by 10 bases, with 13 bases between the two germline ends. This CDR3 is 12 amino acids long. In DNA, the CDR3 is TGTGCCAGCAGGCCCGGGACCGGCGAGCAGTTCTTC. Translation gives CASRPGTGEQFF.

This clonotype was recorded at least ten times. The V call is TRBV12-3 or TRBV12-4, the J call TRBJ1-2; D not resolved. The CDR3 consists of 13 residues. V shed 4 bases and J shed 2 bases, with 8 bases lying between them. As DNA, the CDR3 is TGTGCCAGCAGTTCTGCGACAAACTATGGCTACACCTTC. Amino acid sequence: CASSSATNYGYTF.

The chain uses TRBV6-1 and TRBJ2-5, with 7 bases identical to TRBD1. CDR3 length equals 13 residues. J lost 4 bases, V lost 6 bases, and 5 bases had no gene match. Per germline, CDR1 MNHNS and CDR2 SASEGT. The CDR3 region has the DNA TGTGCCAGCAGAAAACGACAGGGAGAGACCCAGTACTTC. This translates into CASRKRQGETQYF.

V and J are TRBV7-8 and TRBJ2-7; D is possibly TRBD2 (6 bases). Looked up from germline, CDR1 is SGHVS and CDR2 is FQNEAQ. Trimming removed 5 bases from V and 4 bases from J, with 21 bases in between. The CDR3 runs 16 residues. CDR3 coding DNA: TGTGCCAGCAGCCTAAGCGTTGGGGGGAAGTTGTACGAGCAGTACTTC. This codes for CASSLSVGGKLYEQYF.

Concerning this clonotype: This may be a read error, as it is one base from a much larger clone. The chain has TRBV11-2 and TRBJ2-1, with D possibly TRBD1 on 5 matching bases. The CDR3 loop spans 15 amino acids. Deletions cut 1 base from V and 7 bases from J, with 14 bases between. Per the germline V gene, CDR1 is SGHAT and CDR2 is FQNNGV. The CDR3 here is CASSLGRGLPNEQFF. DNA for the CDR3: TGTGCCAGCAGCTTAGGTAGGGGTCTCCCGAATGAGCAGTTCTTC.